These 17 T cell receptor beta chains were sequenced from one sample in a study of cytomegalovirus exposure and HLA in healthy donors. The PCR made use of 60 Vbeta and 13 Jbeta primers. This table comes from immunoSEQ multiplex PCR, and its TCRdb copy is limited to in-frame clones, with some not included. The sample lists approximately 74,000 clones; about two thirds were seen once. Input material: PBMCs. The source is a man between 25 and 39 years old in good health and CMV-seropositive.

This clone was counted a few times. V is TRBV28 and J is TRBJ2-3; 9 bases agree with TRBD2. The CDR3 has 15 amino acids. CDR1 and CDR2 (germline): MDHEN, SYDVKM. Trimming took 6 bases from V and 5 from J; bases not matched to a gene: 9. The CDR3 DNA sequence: TGTGCCAGCAGGCCCGGGACTAGCAACCTAGATACGCAGTATTTT. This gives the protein CASRPGTSNLDTQYF.

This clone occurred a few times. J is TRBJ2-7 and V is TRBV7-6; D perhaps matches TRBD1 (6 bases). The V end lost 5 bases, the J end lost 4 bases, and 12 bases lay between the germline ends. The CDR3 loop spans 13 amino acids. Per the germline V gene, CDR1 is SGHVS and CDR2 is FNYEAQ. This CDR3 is CASSRDIYYEQYF. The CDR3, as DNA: TGTGCCAGCAGCCGGGACATTTATTACGAGCAGTACTTC.

CDR3 sequence (DNA): TGTGCCAGCAGCCATCCGGGACAGGGGGCGTTTGGCTACACCTTC. Protein product: CASSHPGQGAFGYTF. The genes are TRBV11-2 and TRBJ1-2; the match to TRBD1 covers 12 bases. This CDR3 contains 15 residues. The ends lost 5 bases at V and 7 bases at J; junction bases unmatched: 8. Per germline, CDR1 SGHAT and CDR2 FQNNGV.

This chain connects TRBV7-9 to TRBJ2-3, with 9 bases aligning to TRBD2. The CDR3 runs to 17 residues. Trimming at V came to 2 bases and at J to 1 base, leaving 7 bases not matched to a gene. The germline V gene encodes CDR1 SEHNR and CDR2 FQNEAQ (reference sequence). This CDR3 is CASSLWVLAGRTDTQYF. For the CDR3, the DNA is TGTGCCAGCAGCTTATGGGTCCTAGCGGGACGCACAGATACGCAGTATTTT. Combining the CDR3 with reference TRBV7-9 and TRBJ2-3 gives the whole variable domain DTGVSQNPRHKITKRGQNVTFRCDPISEHNRLYWYRQTLGQGPEFLTYFQNEAQLEKSRLLSDRFSAERPKGSFSTLEIQRTEQGDSAMYLCASSLWVLAGRTDTQYFGPGTRLTVL.

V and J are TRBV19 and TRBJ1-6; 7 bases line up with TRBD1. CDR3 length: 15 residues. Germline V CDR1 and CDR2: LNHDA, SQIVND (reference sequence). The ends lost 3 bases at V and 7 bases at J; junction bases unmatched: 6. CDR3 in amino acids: CASSMDRSNNSPLHF. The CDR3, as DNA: TGTGCCAGTAGTATGGACAGGTCAAACAATTCACCCCTCCACTTT.

CDR3 loop: CASSPREGSTDTQYF. Written as DNA, the CDR3 is TGTGCCAGCTCACCACGGGAGGGTAGCACAGATACGCAGTATTTT. The rearrangement links TRBV18 to TRBJ2-3, with 7 bases that match TRBD2. CDR1 and CDR2 from the germline V gene are KGHSH and LQKENI. The CDR3 covers 15 residues. The ends lost 1 base at V and 0 bases at J; junction bases unmatched: 1.

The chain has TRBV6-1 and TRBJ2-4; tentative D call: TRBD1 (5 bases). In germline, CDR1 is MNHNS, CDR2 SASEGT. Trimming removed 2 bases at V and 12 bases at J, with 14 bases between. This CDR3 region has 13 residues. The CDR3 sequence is CASSELLPDSQYF. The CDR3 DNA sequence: TGTGCCAGCAGTGAACTCCTACCCGACAGTCAGTACTTC.

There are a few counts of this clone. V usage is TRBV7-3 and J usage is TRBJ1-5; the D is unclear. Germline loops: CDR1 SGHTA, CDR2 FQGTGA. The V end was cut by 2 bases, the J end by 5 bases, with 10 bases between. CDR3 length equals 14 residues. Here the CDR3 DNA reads TGTGCCAGCAGCTTATCAGCGGGAGATCAGCCCCAGCATTTT. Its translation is CASSLSAGDQPQHF.

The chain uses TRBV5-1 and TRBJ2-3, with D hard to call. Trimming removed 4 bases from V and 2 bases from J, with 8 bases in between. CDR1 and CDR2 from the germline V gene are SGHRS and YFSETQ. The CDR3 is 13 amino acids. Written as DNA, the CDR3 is TGCGCCAGCAGCGTCGGGTTCACAGATACGCAGTATTTT. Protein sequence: CASSVGFTDTQYF.

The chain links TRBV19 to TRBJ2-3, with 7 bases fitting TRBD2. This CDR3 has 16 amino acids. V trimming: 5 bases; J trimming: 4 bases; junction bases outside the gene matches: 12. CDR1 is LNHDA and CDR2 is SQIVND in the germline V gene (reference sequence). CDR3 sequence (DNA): TGTGCCAGTAGTTACGGGTGGCGGGAGTCCGCAGATACGCAGTATTTT. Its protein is CASSYGWRESADTQYF.

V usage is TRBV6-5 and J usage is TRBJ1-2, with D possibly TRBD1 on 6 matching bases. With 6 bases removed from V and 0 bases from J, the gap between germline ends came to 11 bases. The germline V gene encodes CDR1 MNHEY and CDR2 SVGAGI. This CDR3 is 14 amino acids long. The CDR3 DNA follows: TGTGCCAGCAGAAAGGACAGTACTAACTATGGCTACACCTTC. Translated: CASRKDSTNYGYTF.

The CDR3 DNA follows: TGTGCCAGCAGTGCCTCAAGGGACATTAACTATGGCTACACCTTC. It specifies CASSASRDINYGYTF. The rearrangement uses TRBV28 and TRBJ1-2, with D perhaps matching TRBD1 (6 bases). Germline CDR1 and CDR2: MDHEN and SYDVKM. The CDR3 runs 15 residues. Trimming stripped 5 bases from V and 1 base from J, with 14 bases between.

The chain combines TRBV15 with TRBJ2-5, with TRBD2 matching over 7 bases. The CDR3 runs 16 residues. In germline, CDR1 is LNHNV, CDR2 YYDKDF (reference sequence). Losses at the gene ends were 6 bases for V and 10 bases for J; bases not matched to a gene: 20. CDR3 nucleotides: TGTGCCACCAGGGGAATAGCGTCACGGTCACCGGGGGGCCAGTACTTC. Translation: CATRGIASRSPGGQYF.

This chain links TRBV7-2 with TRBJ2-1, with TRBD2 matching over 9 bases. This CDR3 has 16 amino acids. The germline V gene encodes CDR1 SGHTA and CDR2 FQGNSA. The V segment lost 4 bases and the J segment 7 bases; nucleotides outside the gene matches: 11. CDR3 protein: CASSSGGAGGENEQFF. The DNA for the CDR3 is TGTGCCAGCAGCTCCGGGGGGGCGGGAGGGGAAAATGAGCAGTTCTTC.

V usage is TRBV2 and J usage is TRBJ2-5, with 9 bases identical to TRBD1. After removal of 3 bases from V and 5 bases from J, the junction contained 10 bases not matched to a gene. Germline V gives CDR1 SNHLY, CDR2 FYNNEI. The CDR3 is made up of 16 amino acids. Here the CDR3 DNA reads TGTGCCAGCAGTGATTCAAGGACAGGGGTACTGGAGACCCAGTACTTC. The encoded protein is CASSDSRTGVLETQYF.

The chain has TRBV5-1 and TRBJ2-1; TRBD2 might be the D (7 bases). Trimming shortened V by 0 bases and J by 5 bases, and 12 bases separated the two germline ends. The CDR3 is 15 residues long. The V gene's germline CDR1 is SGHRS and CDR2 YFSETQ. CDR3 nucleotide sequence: TGCGCCAGCAGCTTGGAGGGGGGAGGGCACAATGAGCAGTTCTTC. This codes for CASSLEGGGHNEQFF.

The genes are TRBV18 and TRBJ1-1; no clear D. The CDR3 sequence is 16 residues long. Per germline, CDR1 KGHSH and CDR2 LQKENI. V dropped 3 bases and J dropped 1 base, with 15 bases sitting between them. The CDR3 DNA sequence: TGTGCCAGCTCACCTAACAGCCTTACAGCGAACACTGAAGCTTTCTTT. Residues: CASSPNSLTANTEAFF. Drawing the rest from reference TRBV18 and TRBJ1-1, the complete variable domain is NAGVMQNPRHLVRRRGQEARLRCSPMKGHSHVYWYRQLPEEGLKFMVYLQKENIIDESGMPKERFSAEFPKEGPSILRIQQVVRGDSAAYFCASSPNSLTANTEAFFGQGTRLTVV.